The rows below give T cell receptor beta chains drawn from one sample of a study of T cell changes during pregnancy in multiple sclerosis. The assay was immunoSEQ multiplex PCR, and TCRdb's table has in-frame clones only and misses some. The profile shows around 67,000 clones, 90% of them singletons. Here the sequenced sample was peripheral blood, taken after pregnancy. The receptors here all came from a female donor in good health, enrolled as a control in a pregnancy study. Both conserved end residues are part of each CDR3. Each record gives: V gene, CDR3 length, clone size, J gene, D gene, CDR3 protein, CDR3 DNA. The D gene is left open where the match is weak. Clone size is given for some rows only: seen once, a few or many times, or a class if the clone is expanded.

v_call: TRBV20-1; cdr3_length: 11; clone_size: NA; j_call: TRBJ2-7; d_call: NA; cdr3_aa: CSVRSGHEQYF; cdr3_nt: TGCAGTGTACGCTCAGGCCACGAGCAGTACTTC
v_call: TRBV29-1; cdr3_length: 13; clone_size: NA; j_call: TRBJ2-7; d_call: TRBD1; cdr3_aa: CSVGEDRAYEQYF; cdr3_nt: TGCAGCGTTGGAGAGGACAGGGCCTACGAGCAGTACTTC
v_call: TRBV11-2; cdr3_length: 14; clone_size: NA; j_call: TRBJ2-7; d_call: NA; cdr3_aa: CASSLRDQGYEQYF; cdr3_nt: TGTGCCAGCAGCTTACGGGATCAAGGCTACGAGCAGTACTTC
v_call: TRBV5-1; cdr3_length: 13; clone_size: NA; j_call: TRBJ1-5; d_call: NA; cdr3_aa: CASSLEGDKPQHF; cdr3_nt: TGCGCCAGCAGCTTGGAGGGGGACAAGCCCCAGCATTTT
v_call: TRBV30; cdr3_length: 14; clone_size: NA; j_call: TRBJ2-7; d_call: NA; cdr3_aa: CAWSVLGQSYEQYF; cdr3_nt: TGTGCCTGGAGTGTACTGGGGCAGTCCTACGAGCAGTACTTC
v_call: TRBV29-1; cdr3_length: 11; clone_size: NA; j_call: TRBJ2-1; d_call: NA; cdr3_aa: CSVEQYNEQFF; cdr3_nt: TGCAGCGTCGAACAGTACAATGAGCAGTTCTTC
v_call: TRBV13; cdr3_length: 15; clone_size: NA; j_call: TRBJ1-1; d_call: NA; cdr3_aa: CASSLGADKNTEAFF; cdr3_nt: TGTGCCAGCAGCTTAGGGGCAGACAAGAACACTGAAGCTTTCTTT
v_call: TRBV29-1; cdr3_length: 17; clone_size: NA; j_call: TRBJ2-7; d_call: NA; cdr3_aa: CSVATPRGGQGTYEQYF; cdr3_nt: TGCAGCGTTGCGACCCCGCGGGGGGGACAGGGGACCTACGAGCAGTACTTC
v_call: TRBV5-1; cdr3_length: 13; clone_size: NA; j_call: TRBJ1-2; d_call: NA; cdr3_aa: CASSPLGGGGYTF; cdr3_nt: TGCGCCAGCAGCCCCCTCGGTGGAGGTGGCTACACCTTC
v_call: TRBV18; cdr3_length: 14; clone_size: NA; j_call: TRBJ2-3; d_call: NA; cdr3_aa: CASSPVAGTDTQYF; cdr3_nt: TGTGCCAGCTCACCAGTGGCAGGGACAGATACGCAGTATTTT
v_call: TRBV30; cdr3_length: 12; clone_size: once; j_call: TRBJ1-6; d_call: NA; cdr3_aa: CAWRTDNSPLHF; cdr3_nt: TGTGCCTGGCGGACAGACAATTCACCCCTCCACTTT
v_call: TRBV18; cdr3_length: 15; clone_size: NA; j_call: TRBJ2-1; d_call: NA; cdr3_aa: CASSATASLYNEQFF; cdr3_nt: TGTGCCAGCTCCGCGACAGCGTCTCTGTACAATGAGCAGTTCTTC